This T cell receptor (beta chain) was identified during a study of blood T cell repertoires in COVID-19. Produced via immunoSEQ multiplex PCR; TCRdb's table is partial and in-frame only. The data contain 300,000 to 350,000 clones, roughly 86% of them singletons. From germline, CDR1 is MDHEN and CDR2 SYDVKM. The CDR3 has 14 residues. Germline trimming cut 5 bases from V and 7 bases from J; bases unmatched to any gene: 7. Individuals drawn from around 25 US areas were roughly 18 to 89 years old. The chain carries TRBV28 and TRBJ1-5; 8 nucleotides match TRBD1. This receptor was identified in a woman aged 30 to 39 who had been exposed to COVID-19. Specimen: PBMCs or T cells enriched from blood (not recorded which). Written as DNA, the CDR3 is TGTGCCAGCAGTCCAGAACGACAGGGGCAGCCCCAGCATTTT. This codes for CASSPERQGQPQHF.